The present entry profiles one T cell receptor beta chain with its context. This sample is drawn from a study of blood T cell repertoires in COVID-19. The overall study: PBMCs, B-cell-depleted T cells, or T cells provided the cDNA or gDNA that made up the material.

Adults between roughly 18 and 95 years of age took part from fewer than 30 US areas. Recovered Cohort 3 donors showed two negative PCRs, clearance, or symptom resolution. Germline V CDR1 and CDR2: SEHNR, FQNEAQ (reference sequence). The CDR3 is made up of 16 amino acids. J was trimmed by 5 bases and V by 5 bases; bases with no gene match: 10. The repertoire was sequenced with immunoSEQ multiplex PCR; TCRdb's copy has only in-frame clones and lacks some. Of about 380,000 clones listed, around nine tenths are singletons. The chain uses TRBV7-9 and TRBJ2-2; 8 bases map to TRBD2. Sequenced input: PBMCs or T cells enriched from blood (not recorded which). The clonotype comes from a woman aged 18-29 years who had recovered from COVID-19. CDR3 coding DNA: TGTGCCAGCAGCCCTCGGGGGGGCCCGGGTACCGGGGAGCTGTTTTTT. Translated: CASSPRGGPGTGELFF.